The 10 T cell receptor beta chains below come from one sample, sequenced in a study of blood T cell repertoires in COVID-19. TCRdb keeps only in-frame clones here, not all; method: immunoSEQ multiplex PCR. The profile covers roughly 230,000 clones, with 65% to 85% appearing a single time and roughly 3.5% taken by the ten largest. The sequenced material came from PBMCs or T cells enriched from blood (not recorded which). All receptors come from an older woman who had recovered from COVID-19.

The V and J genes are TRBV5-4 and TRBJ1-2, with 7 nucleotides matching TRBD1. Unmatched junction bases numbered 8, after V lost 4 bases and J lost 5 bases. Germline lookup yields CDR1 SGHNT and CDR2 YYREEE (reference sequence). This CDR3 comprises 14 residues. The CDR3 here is CASSRQGVRYGYTF. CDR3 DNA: TGTGCCAGCAGCCGTCAGGGGGTCCGGTATGGCTACACCTTC.

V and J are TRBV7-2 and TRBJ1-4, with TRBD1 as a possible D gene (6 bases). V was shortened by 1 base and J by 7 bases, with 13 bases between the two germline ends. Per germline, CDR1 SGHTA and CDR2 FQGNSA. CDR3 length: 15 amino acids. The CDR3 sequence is CASSLGGTQGEKLFF. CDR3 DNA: TGTGCCAGCAGCTTAGGTGGGACACAGGGTGAAAAACTGTTTTTT.

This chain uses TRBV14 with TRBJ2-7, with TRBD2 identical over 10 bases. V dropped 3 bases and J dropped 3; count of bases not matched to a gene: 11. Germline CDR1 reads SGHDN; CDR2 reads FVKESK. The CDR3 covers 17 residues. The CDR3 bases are TGTGCCAGCAGCCAGACTAAACTAGCGGGGTTACTCTACGAGCAGTACTTC. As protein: CASSQTKLAGLLYEQYF.

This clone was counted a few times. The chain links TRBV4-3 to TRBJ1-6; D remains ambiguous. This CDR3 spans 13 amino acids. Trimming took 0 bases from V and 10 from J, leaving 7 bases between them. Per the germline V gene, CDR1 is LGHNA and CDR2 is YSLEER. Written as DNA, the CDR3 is TGCGCCAGCAGCCAAGAGGGGAGCTCACCCCTCCACTTT. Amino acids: CASSQEGSSPLHF.

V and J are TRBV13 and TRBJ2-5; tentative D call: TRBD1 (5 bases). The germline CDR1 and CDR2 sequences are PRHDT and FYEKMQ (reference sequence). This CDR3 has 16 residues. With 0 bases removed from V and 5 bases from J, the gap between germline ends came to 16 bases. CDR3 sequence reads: CASSLGQGAGRETQYF. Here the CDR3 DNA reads TGTGCCAGCAGCTTAGGTCAAGGGGCAGGGCGGGAGACCCAGTACTTC.

The CDR3 spells CASRQGQSNTEAFF. DNA for the CDR3: TGTGCCAGCAGGCAGGGACAGTCGAACACTGAAGCTTTCTTT. The chain recombines TRBV6-5 with TRBJ1-1; 7 bases fit TRBD1. Germline V CDR1 and CDR2: MNHEY, SVGAGI. The CDR3 length is 14 residues. Losses at the gene ends were 6 bases for V and 1 base for J; bases not matched to a gene: 5.

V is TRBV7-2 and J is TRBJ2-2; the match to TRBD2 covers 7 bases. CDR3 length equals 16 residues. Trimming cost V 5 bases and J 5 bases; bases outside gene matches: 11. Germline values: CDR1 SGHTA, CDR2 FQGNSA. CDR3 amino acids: CASSVLGGRATGELFF. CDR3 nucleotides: TGTGCCAGCAGCGTCCTTGGCGGGAGAGCTACCGGGGAGCTGTTTTTT. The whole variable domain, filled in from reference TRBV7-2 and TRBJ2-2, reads GAGVSQSPSNKVTEKGKDVELRCDPISGHTALYWYRQSLGQGLEFLIYFQGNSAPDKSGLPSDRFSAERTGGSVSTLTIQRTQQEDSAVYLCASSVLGGRATGELFFGEGSRLTVL.

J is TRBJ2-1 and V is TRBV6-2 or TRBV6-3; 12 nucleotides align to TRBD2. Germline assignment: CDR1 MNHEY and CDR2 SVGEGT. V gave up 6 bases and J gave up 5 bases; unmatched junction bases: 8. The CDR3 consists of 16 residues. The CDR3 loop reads CASSQWTSGENNEQFF. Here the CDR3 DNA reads TGTGCCAGCAGCCAATGGACTAGCGGGGAGAACAATGAGCAGTTCTTC.

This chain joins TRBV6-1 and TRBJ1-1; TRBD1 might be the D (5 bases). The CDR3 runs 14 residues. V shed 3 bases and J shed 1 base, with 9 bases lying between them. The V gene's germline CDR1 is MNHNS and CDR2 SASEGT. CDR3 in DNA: TGTGCCAGCAGTGATTTGCAGGGGAACACTGAAGCTTTCTTT. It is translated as CASSDLQGNTEAFF.

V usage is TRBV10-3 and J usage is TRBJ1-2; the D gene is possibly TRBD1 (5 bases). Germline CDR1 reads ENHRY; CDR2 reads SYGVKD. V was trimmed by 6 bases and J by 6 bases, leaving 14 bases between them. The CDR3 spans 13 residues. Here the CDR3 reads CAISPQAADGYTF. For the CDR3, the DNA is TGTGCCATCAGCCCACAGGCGGCAGATGGCTACACCTTC.